The 9 T cell receptor beta chains below come from one sample, sequenced in a study of cytomegalovirus exposure and HLA in healthy donors. Use of 60 Vbeta and 13 Jbeta primers characterized the PCR. Libraries were prepared by immunoSEQ multiplex PCR; TCRdb keeps only in-frame clonotypes and omits some of them. Of 100,000 or so clones listed, 65% to 85% were seen once; the top ten hold about 4.8%. The source material was PBMCs. These receptors all stem from a man aged 40-49 years in good health and CMV-seropositive.

This sequence joins TRBV2 and TRBJ2-5; D unresolved. This CDR3 spans 13 amino acids. V was trimmed by 5 bases and J by 4 bases, leaving 11 bases between them. Germline CDR1 and CDR2: SNHLY and FYNNEI. CDR3 nucleotide sequence: TGTGCCAGCAGTTCCCTCTCGGGAGAGACCCAGTACTTC. It is translated as CASSSLSGETQYF.

In its sample, this clone was seen once. The genes are TRBV4-1 and TRBJ1-5, with 7 bases fitting TRBD1. This CDR3 is 16 amino acids long. V dropped 3 bases and J dropped 7; count of bases not matched to a gene: 12. Germline loops: CDR1 MGHRA, CDR2 YSYEKL. The CDR3 protein is CASSHLYRGRRQPQHF. In DNA form, the CDR3 reads TGCGCCAGCAGCCACCTATACAGGGGTAGGAGACAGCCCCAGCATTTT.

The chain is built from TRBV7-9 and TRBJ1-1; D remains ambiguous. Germline V gene sequence: CDR1 SEHNR, CDR2 FQNEAQ (reference sequence). V shed 6 bases and J shed 5 bases, with 10 bases lying between them. The CDR3 is 12 amino acids. Here the CDR3 DNA reads TGTGCCAGCAGTCACCCGGGGACTGAAGCTTTCTTT. Amino acid sequence: CASSHPGTEAFF.

The chain carries TRBV5-4 and TRBJ2-1; 14 bases match TRBD2. The CDR3 contains 16 residues. Germline CDR1 is SGHNT and CDR2 is YYREEE (reference sequence). V shed 3 bases and J 9 bases; nucleotides not matched to a gene: 8. Here the CDR3 reads CASSSLTSGGAGEQFF. CDR3 DNA: TGTGCCAGCAGCTCACTGACTAGCGGGGGGGCGGGTGAGCAGTTCTTC.

J is TRBJ2-1 and V is TRBV4-1, with a tentative D call TRBD1 (5 bases). V gave up 3 bases and J gave up 7 bases, with 19 bases separating them. Per germline, CDR1 MGHRA and CDR2 YSYEKL. The CDR3 length is 16 residues. The CDR3 DNA reads TGCGCCAGCAGCCACCCCAAGGACACCTTAAGGAATGAGCAGTTCTTC. Translation: CASSHPKDTLRNEQFF.

The genes are TRBV29-1 and TRBJ1-3, with D unclear. V lost 3 bases and J 5 bases, leaving 17 bases between the germline ends. Germline CDR1 and CDR2: SQVTM and ANQGSEA. The CDR3 is 15 amino acids. This CDR3 reads CSVDRDANGRNTIYF. As DNA, the CDR3 is TGCAGCGTTGACCGGGATGCAAATGGGAGAAACACCATATATTTT. Looking up the rest from reference TRBV29-1 and TRBJ1-3 gives the full variable domain: SAVISQKPSRDICQRGTSLTIQCQVDSQVTMMFWYRQQPGQSLTLIATANQGSEATYESGFVIDKFPISRPNLTFSTLTVSNMSPEDSSIYLCSVDRDANGRNTIYFGEGSWLTVV.

Concerning this clone itself: Within the sample, other DNA sequences also encode this same CDR3. The genes are TRBV5-1 and TRBJ1-1; tentatively, D is TRBD1 (5 bases). V dropped 0 bases and J dropped 0 bases, with 6 bases sitting between them. Germline V gives CDR1 SGHRS, CDR2 YFSETQ. The CDR3 length is 14 residues. CDR3 sequence reads: CASSLDRLNTEAFF. CDR3 sequence (DNA): TGCGCCAGCAGCTTGGACAGGTTGAACACTGAAGCTTTCTTT. Full variable domain (missing parts from reference TRBV5-1 and TRBJ1-1): KAGVTQTPRYLIKTRGQQVTLSCSPISGHRSVSWYQQTPGQGLQFLFEYFSETQRNKGNFPGRFSGRQFSNSRSEMNVSTLELGDSALYLCASSLDRLNTEAFFGQGTRLTVV.

The chain couples TRBV5-4 to TRBJ2-3; 8 nucleotides agree with TRBD1. This CDR3 is 16 amino acids long. The J segment lost 4 bases and the V segment lost 7 bases, leaving 14 bases of the junction unmatched. CDR1 is SGHNT and CDR2 is YYREEE in the germline V gene (reference sequence). The CDR3 is CASGRRDRSNADTQYF. In DNA form, the CDR3 reads TGTGCCAGCGGCCGAAGGGACAGGTCGAATGCAGATACGCAGTATTTT.

This rearrangement joins TRBV23-1 to TRBJ2-1; no clear D. TRBV23-1 is an open reading frame, and its role is uncertain. Trimming cost V 1 base and J 9 bases, with 22 bases left between them. This CDR3 region has 17 residues. The DNA for the CDR3 is TGCGCCAGCAGTCAATTACGAGCGAGACGGTTAAACGGTGAGCAGTTCTTC. This codes for CASSQLRARRLNGEQFF.